Presented here are 22 T cell receptor beta chains from one specimen sequenced in a study of blood T cell repertoires in COVID-19. TCRdb keeps only in-frame clones here, not all; method: immunoSEQ multiplex PCR. The repertoire holds some 200,000 clones, with 81% as singletons. Sequencing used PBMCs or T cells enriched from blood (not recorded which). Every receptor here comes from a man aged 35-49 years who had recovered from COVID-19.

This clone was observed once. V gene TRBV6-5 combines with J gene TRBJ2-7; D is ambiguous. CDR3 length: 15 amino acids. Germline CDR1 MNHEY, CDR2 SVGAGI. V gave up 6 bases and J gave up 1 base, with 16 bases separating them. In DNA, the CDR3 is TGTGCCAGCAGCCCCTTGATCCTCGGGTCCTACGAGCAGTACTTC. It translates to CASSPLILGSYEQYF.

The chain carries TRBV6-5 and TRBJ1-1, with 7 bases identical to TRBD1. CDR1 and CDR2 from the germline V gene are MNHEY and SVGAGI. The CDR3 consists of 14 residues. J was trimmed by 2 bases and V by 6 bases; bases with no gene match: 6. CDR3 residues: CASRVQGSNTEAFF. CDR3 nucleotides: TGTGCCAGCAGGGTACAGGGGTCCAACACTGAAGCTTTCTTT.

The chain couples TRBV6-5 to TRBJ1-1, with TRBD1 matching 8 bases. Trimming cost V 8 bases and J 7 bases; bases outside gene matches: 15. From germline, CDR1 is MNHEY and CDR2 SVGAGI. There are 15 residues in the CDR3. CDR3 DNA sequence: TGTGCCAGCGGGGATGGAGGACAGGGAGGAGGTGAAGCTTTCTTT. It translates to CASGDGGQGGGEAFF.

The chain employs TRBV7-3 and TRBJ2-5, with a weak D call TRBD1 (6 bases). The germline V and J ends were trimmed by 2 bases and 3 bases, with 10 bases remaining between them. In germline, CDR1 is SGHTA, CDR2 FQGTGA. The CDR3 is 14 amino acids. The DNA for the CDR3 is TGTGCCAGCAGCTTATCAGGGGTGGAAGAGACCCAGTACTTC. Amino acid sequence: CASSLSGVEETQYF.

A few counts support this clone. The chain carries TRBV19 and TRBJ1-3, with D unresolved. Trimming cost V 6 bases and J 0 bases, with 9 bases left between them. Germline V CDR1 and CDR2: LNHDA, SQIVND (reference sequence). The CDR3 extends over 14 amino acids. The CDR3 sequence: CASRENYSGNTIYF. In DNA form, the CDR3 reads TGTGCCAGTAGGGAGAACTACTCTGGAAACACCATATATTTT.

The chain uses TRBV9 and TRBJ1-4, with D possibly matching TRBD1 (6 bases). From germline, CDR1 is SGDLS and CDR2 YYNGEE. Trimming took off 3 bases at V and 6 bases at J, with 12 bases between the two ends. The CDR3 loop spans 14 amino acids. CDR3 DNA: TGTGCCAGCAGCGCCGACAGGTGGGATGAAAAACTGTTTTTT. Protein sequence: CASSADRWDEKLFF.

The genes are TRBV24-1 and TRBJ1-2; D remains ambiguous. Germline CDR1 reads KGHDR; CDR2 reads SFDVKD. This CDR3 contains 14 residues. Trimming removed 0 bases from V and 0 bases from J, with 4 bases in between. CDR3 region: CATSDLRANYGYTF. The CDR3, as DNA: TGTGCCACCAGTGATTTGCGAGCTAACTATGGCTACACCTTC.

The gene calls are TRBV5-8 and TRBJ2-2, with a tentative D call TRBD2 (6 bases). In germline, CDR1 is SGHTS, CDR2 YDEGEE. The length of the CDR3 is 14 residues. V lost 2 bases and J 7 bases, leaving 12 bases between the germline ends. This chain's CDR3 is CASSFLREIGELFF. CDR3 in DNA: TGTGCCAGCAGCTTTTTACGGGAGATCGGGGAGCTGTTTTTT.

This clone has a handful of counts. This rearrangement joins TRBV5-4 to TRBJ2-2, with 7 bases matching TRBD1. The CDR3 is made up of 16 amino acids. From germline, CDR1 is SGHNT and CDR2 YYREEE (reference sequence). V shed 0 bases, J shed 4 bases, and the junction held 6 bases outside the gene matches. The CDR3 here is CASSLAKGAPTGELFF. The DNA for the CDR3 is TGTGCCAGCAGCTTGGCCAAGGGGGCGCCCACCGGGGAGCTGTTTTTT.

The rearrangement joins TRBV15 to TRBJ2-2, with D possibly TRBD2 on 6 matching bases. The CDR3 is 17 amino acids. Germline V gives CDR1 LNHNV, CDR2 YYDKDF (reference sequence). Between the trimmed V and J ends, which lost 3 bases and 6 bases, there was a span of 20 bases. Here the CDR3 reads CATSRSEGSLVAGELFF. CDR3 bases: TGTGCCACCAGCAGGTCGGAGGGAAGCCTTGTTGCCGGGGAGCTGTTTTTT.

This chain joins TRBV27 and TRBJ1-5, with a tentative D call TRBD1 (5 bases). This CDR3 spans 13 amino acids. With 6 bases removed from V and 5 bases from J, the gap between germline ends came to 11 bases. Germline V gene lookup returns CDR1 MNHEY and CDR2 SMNVEV (reference sequence). The CDR3 sequence: CASSEQGHQPQHF. The CDR3 coding sequence is TGTGCCAGCAGCGAGCAGGGTCATCAGCCCCAGCATTTT.

The chain carries TRBV5-4 and TRBJ2-2, with D possibly matching TRBD2 (5 bases). Trimming cost V 0 bases and J 7 bases, with 10 bases left between them. The germline V gene encodes CDR1 SGHNT and CDR2 YYREEE (reference sequence). CDR3 length equals 14 residues. This chain's CDR3 is CASSLARRGGELFF. CDR3 coding DNA: TGTGCCAGCAGCTTGGCCAGACGGGGCGGGGAGCTGTTTTTT.

The CDR3 is CASGSGVSNQETQYF. CDR3 in DNA: TGCGCCAGTGGTAGCGGGGTCTCAAACCAAGAGACCCAGTACTTC. This sequence joins TRBV5-1 and TRBJ2-5; 8 positions match TRBD2. With 8 bases clipped from V and 0 bases from J, the junction kept 9 bases outside the gene matches. The CDR3 loop spans 15 amino acids. In germline, CDR1 is SGHRS, CDR2 YFSETQ.

This chain connects TRBV9 to TRBJ1-6, with D hard to call. Germline CDR1 and CDR2: SGDLS and YYNGEE. The CDR3 is 14 amino acids. Deletions cut 2 bases from V and 6 bases from J, with 9 bases between. DNA of the CDR3: TGTGCCAGCAGCGTCGGCACGGGTAATTCACCCCTCCACTTT. Translation: CASSVGTGNSPLHF.

The chain recombines TRBV5-5 with TRBJ1-1; no clear D. The germline V and J ends were trimmed by 0 bases and 8 bases, with 8 bases remaining between them. From germline, CDR1 is SGHKS and CDR2 YYEKEE (reference sequence). This CDR3 is built from 12 residues. The CDR3 region is CASSLGSPEAFF. The CDR3, as DNA: TGTGCCAGCAGCTTGGGGAGCCCGGAAGCTTTCTTT. Full variable domain (missing parts from reference TRBV5-5 and TRBJ1-1): DAGVTQSPTHLIKTRGQQVTLRCSPISGHKSVSWYQQVLGQGPQFIFQYYEKEERGRGNFPDRFSARQFPNYSSELNVNALLLGDSALYLCASSLGSPEAFFGQGTRLTVV.

The DNA for the CDR3 is TGTGCCAGCCGGAGCGGGGCTAACTATGGCTACACCTTC. Translated: CASRSGANYGYTF. The V gene is TRBV5-8, the J gene TRBJ1-2, with D unresolved. The germline V and J ends were trimmed by 7 bases and 0 bases, with 10 bases remaining between them. The CDR3 covers 13 residues. Looked up from germline, CDR1 is SGHTS and CDR2 is YDEGEE.

The chain links TRBV12-3 or TRBV12-4 to TRBJ1-6, with 7 bases lining up with TRBD1. Trimming at V came to 7 bases and at J to 10 bases, leaving 4 bases not matched to a gene. CDR3 length equals 12 residues. The CDR3 protein is CASKHRGSPLHF. The CDR3, as DNA: TGTGCCAGCAAACACAGGGGATCACCCCTCCACTTT.

CDR3 in amino acids: CASSLYGGKETQYF. CDR3 DNA sequence: TGCGCCAGCAGCTTATACGGGGGGAAAGAGACCCAGTACTTC. V usage is TRBV5-1 and J usage is TRBJ2-5, with 7 bases that match TRBD2. The CDR3 covers 14 residues. Germline V lookup: CDR1 SGHRS, CDR2 YFSETQ. The V segment lost 2 bases and the J segment 3 bases; nucleotides outside the gene matches: 4.

The table lists this clone with many counts. J is TRBJ2-7 and V is TRBV4-1; weak D call: TRBD1 (8 bases). With 3 bases removed from V and 4 bases from J, the gap between germline ends came to 13 bases. Germline loops: CDR1 MGHRA, CDR2 YSYEKL. CDR3 length: 14 residues. CDR3 nucleotide sequence: TGCGCCAGCAGCCATACAGGGGGGGCGTACGAGCAGTACTTC. Its translation: CASSHTGGAYEQYF.

This clone was counted only a few times. The CDR3 DNA is TGCGCCAGCAGCGGAGGGGGGGCTAATGAAAAACTGTTTTTT. Protein: CASSGGGANEKLFF. V usage is TRBV5-1 and J usage is TRBJ1-4; maybe TRBD1 (6 bases). V lost 4 bases and J 3 bases, leaving 10 bases between the germline ends. The CDR3 length is 14 residues. Per the germline V gene, CDR1 is SGHRS and CDR2 is YFSETQ.

V is TRBV7-3 and J is TRBJ1-2; a possible D gene is TRBD1 (6 bases). The CDR3 is made up of 14 amino acids. Trimming shortened V by 5 bases and J by 8 bases, and 18 bases separated the two germline ends. In germline, CDR1 is SGHTA, CDR2 FQGTGA. CDR3 region: CASSPDSAPGGYTF. The CDR3 nucleotides are TGTGCCAGCAGCCCGGACAGTGCCCCAGGGGGCTACACCTTC.

The chain recombines TRBV19 with TRBJ2-4; 10 nucleotides line up with TRBD1. The CDR3 covers 15 residues. J gave up 2 bases and V 3 bases, and 1 base lay outside the gene matches. Per the germline V gene, CDR1 is LNHDA and CDR2 is SQIVND (reference sequence). The DNA for the CDR3 is TGTGCCAGTAGTATGGGACAGGGGACCAAAAACATTCAGTACTTC. This codes for CASSMGQGTKNIQYF.